The clone carrying this T cell receptor beta chain was detected ten times or more. The antigen remains unidentified. This entry belongs to a study of T cells in Graves' hyperthyroidism and ophthalmopathy. The investigators amplified TCR beta CDR3 regions from RNA transcripts. Primed by the HTBI set, a first-round RT-PCR was run on the TCR CDR3. MiXCR, run by TCRdb on the multiplex PCR reads, gives a single entry per CDR3 protein. In the table there are about 610,000 distinct CDR3 sequences, 15% to 20% of which are singletons. Uncontrolled infection, other autoimmune disease, pregnancy or lactation excluded patients. The PBMCs had their origin in 10 ml of fresh peripheral blood. Study results and limitations: Expanded thyroid clonotypes (above 0.001) were mostly also found in blood.

V was pared by 3 bases and J by 4 bases, with 8 bases of the junction left unmatched. The CDR3 sequence is 15 residues long. CDR1 DFQATT and CDR2 SNEGSKA come from the germline V gene (reference sequence). This rearrangement joins TRBV20-1 to TRBJ1-3, with 8 bases that match TRBD1. The sample taken for sequencing was blood. The TCR was taken from a woman in her thirties or forties with Graves' ophthalmopathy. The CDR3 region is CSARPQTGGGNTIYF. The CDR3 coding sequence is TGCAGTGCTAGGCCACAAACAGGGGGAGGAAACACCATATATTTT.